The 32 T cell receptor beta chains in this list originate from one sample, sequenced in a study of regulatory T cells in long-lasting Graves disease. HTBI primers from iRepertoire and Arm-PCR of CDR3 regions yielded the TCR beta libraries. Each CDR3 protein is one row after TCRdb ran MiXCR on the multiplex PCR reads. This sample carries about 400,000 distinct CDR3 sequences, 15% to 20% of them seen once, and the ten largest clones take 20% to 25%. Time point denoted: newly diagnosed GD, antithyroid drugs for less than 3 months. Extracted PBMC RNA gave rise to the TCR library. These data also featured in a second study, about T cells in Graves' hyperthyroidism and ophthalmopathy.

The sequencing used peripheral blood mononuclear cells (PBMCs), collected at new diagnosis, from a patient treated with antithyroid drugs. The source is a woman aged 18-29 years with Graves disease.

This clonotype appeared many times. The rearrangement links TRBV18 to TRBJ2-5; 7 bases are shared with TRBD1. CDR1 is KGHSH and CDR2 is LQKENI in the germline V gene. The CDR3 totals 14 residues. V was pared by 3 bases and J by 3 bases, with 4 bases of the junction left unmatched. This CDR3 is CASSPETGEETQYF. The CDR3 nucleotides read TGTGCCAGCTCACCCGAAACAGGGGAAGAGACCCAGTACTTC.

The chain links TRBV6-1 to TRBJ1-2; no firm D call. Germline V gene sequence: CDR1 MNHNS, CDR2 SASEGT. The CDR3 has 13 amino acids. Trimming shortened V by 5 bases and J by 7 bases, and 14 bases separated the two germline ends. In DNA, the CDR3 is TGTGCCAGCAGTACTCAAGCCCCTGGTGGCTACACCTTC. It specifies CASSTQAPGGYTF.

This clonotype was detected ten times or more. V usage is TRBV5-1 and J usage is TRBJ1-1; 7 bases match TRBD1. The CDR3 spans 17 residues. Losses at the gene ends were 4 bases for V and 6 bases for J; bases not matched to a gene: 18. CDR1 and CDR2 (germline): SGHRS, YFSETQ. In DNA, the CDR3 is TGCGCCAGCAGCCAGACCGGGACAGCCCCCCGAGGTGCTGAAGCTTTCTTT. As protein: CASSQTGTAPRGAEAFF.

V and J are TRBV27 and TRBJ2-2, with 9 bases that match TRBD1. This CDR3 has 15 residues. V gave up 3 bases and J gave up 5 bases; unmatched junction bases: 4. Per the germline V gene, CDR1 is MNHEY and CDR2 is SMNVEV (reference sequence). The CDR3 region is CASSLGTGWTGELFF. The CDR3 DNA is TGTGCCAGCAGTTTGGGGACAGGGTGGACCGGGGAGCTGTTTTTT.

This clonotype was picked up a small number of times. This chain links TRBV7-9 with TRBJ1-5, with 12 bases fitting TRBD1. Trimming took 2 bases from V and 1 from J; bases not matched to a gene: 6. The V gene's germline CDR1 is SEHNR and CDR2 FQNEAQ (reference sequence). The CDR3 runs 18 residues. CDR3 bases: TGTGCCAGCAGCTTACTCGGGACAGGGGGCGCGAGCAATCAGCCCCAGCATTTT. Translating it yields CASSLLGTGGASNQPQHF.

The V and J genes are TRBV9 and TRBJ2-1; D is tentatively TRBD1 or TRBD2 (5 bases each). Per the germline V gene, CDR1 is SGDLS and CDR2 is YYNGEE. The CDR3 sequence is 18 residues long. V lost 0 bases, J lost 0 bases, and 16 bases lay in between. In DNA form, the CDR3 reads TGTGCCAGCAGCGTAGGGGGCGGGCGCTTTAGCTCCTACAATGAGCAGTTCTTC. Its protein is CASSVGGGRFSSYNEQFF.

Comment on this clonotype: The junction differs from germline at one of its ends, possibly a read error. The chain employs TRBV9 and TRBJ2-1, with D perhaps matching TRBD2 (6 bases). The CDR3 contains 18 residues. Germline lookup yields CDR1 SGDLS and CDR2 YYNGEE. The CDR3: CASSPPAGFETSNKEQFF. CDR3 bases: TGCGCCAGCAGCCCCCCGGCGGGGTTCGAGACCTCAAACAAGGAGCAGTTCTTC.

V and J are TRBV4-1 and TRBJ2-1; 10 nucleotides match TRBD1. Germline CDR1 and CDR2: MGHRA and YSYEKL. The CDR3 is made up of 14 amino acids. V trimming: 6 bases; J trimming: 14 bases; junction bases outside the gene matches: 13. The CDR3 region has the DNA TGCGCCAGCAGTAAGGACACGGGACAGGGGTTGGAGTTCTTC. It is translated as CASSKDTGQGLEFF.

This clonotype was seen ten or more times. The CDR3 spells CASSRVQGYEQYF. In DNA, the CDR3 is TGTGCCAGCAGCAGAGTACAGGGCTACGAGCAGTACTTC. The chain recombines TRBV6-2 or TRBV6-3 with TRBJ2-7; weak D call: TRBD1 (6 bases). The CDR3 runs to 13 residues. The germline gives CDR1 MNHEY, CDR2 SVGEGT. Trimming shortened V by 6 bases and J by 3 bases, and 12 bases separated the two germline ends.

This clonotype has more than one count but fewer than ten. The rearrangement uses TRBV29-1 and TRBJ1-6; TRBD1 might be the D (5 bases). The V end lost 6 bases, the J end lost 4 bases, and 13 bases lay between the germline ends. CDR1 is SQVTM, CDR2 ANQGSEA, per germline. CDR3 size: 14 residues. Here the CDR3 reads CSVRDGGYNSPLHF. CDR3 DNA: TGCAGCGTAAGGGACGGAGGATATAATTCACCCCTCCACTTT.

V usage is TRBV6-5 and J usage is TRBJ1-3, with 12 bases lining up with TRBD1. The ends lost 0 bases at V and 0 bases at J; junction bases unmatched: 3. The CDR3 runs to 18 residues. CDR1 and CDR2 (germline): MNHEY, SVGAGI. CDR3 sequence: CASSYSGTGGPSGNTIYF. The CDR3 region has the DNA TGTGCCAGCAGTTACTCGGGGACAGGGGGCCCCTCTGGAAACACCATATATTTT.

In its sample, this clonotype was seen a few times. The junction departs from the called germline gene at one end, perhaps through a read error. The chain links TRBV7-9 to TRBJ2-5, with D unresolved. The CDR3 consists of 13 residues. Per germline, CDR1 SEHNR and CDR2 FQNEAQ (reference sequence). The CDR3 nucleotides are TGTGCCGGCAGCTCGAACAACCAAGAGACCCAGTACTTC. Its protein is CAGSSNNQETQYF.

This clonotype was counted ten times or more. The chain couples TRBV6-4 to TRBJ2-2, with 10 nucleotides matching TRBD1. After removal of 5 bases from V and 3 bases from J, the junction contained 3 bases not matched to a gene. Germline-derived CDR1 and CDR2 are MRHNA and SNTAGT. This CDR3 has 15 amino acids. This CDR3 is CASSPGTGDTGELFF. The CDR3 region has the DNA TGTGCCAGCAGTCCCGGGACAGGGGACACCGGGGAGCTGTTTTTT.

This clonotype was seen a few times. Here the CDR3 DNA reads TGTGCCAGCAGCTTATTGGCGGGGGGATCCAAAAACATTCAGTACTTC. It translates to CASSLLAGGSKNIQYF. The V call is TRBV7-8, the J call TRBJ2-4; the match to TRBD2 covers 8 bases. Germline V gene sequence: CDR1 SGHVS, CDR2 FQNEAQ. The CDR3 has 16 residues. V lost 2 bases to trimming and J lost 2 bases; unmatched junction nucleotides: 5. Looking up the rest from reference TRBV7-8 and TRBJ2-4 gives the full variable domain: GAGVSQSPRYKVAKRGQDVALRCDPISGHVSLFWYQQALGQGPEFLTYFQNEAQLDKSGLPSDRFFAERPEGSVSTLKIQRTQQEDSAVYLCASSLLAGGSKNIQYFGAGTRLSVL.

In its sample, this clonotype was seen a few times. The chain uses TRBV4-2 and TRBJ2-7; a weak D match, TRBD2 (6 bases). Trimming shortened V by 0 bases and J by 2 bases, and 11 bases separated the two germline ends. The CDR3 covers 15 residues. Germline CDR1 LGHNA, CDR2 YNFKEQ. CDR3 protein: CASSQDLATTYEQYF. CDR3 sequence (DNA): TGTGCCAGCAGCCAAGACCTAGCGACCACCTACGAGCAGTACTTC.

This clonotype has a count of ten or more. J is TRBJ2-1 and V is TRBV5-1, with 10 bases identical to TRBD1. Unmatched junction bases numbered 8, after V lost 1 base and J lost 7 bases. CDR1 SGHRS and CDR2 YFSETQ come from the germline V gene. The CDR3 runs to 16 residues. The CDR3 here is CASSLHLGQGRNEQFF. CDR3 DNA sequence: TGCGCCAGCAGCTTGCATCTGGGACAGGGGAGGAATGAGCAGTTCTTC. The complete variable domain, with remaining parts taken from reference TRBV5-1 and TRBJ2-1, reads KAGVTQTPRYLIKTRGQQVTLSCSPISGHRSVSWYQQTPGQGLQFLFEYFSETQRNKGNFPGRFSGRQFSNSRSEMNVSTLELGDSALYLCASSLHLGQGRNEQFFGPGTRLTVL.

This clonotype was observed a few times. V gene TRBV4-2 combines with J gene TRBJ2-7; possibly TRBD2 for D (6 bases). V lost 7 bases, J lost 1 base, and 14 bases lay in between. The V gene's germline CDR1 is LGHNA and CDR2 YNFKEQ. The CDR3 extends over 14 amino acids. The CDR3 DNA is TGTGCCAGCAAAGGGGAGGCGGAATCCTACGAGCAGTACTTC. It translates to CASKGEAESYEQYF.

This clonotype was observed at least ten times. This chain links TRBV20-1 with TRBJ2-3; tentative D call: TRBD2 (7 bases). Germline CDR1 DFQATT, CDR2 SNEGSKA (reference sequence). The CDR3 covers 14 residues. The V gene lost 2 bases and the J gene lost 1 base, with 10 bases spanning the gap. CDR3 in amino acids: CSARRGARTDTQYF. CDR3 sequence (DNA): TGCAGTGCTAGACGGGGGGCTCGCACAGATACGCAGTATTTT.

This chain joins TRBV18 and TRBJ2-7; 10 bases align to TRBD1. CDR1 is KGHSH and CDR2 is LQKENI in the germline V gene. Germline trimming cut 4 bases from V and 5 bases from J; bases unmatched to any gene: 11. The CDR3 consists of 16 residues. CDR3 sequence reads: CASSLRQGAKWNEQYF. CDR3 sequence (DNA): TGTGCCAGCTCACTTCGACAGGGGGCGAAATGGAACGAGCAGTACTTC.

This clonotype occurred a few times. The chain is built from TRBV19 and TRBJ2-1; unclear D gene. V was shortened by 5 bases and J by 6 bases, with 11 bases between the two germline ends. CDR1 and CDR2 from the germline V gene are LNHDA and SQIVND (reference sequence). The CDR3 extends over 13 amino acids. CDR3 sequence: CASSLAVGNEQFF. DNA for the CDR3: TGTGCCAGTAGTTTAGCTGTTGGCAATGAGCAGTTCTTC.

The CDR3 region is CASSSWGSDTEAFF. CDR3 sequence (DNA): TGTGCCAGCAGTTCTTGGGGTTCGGACACTGAAGCTTTCTTT. The chain combines TRBV12-3 or TRBV12-4 with TRBJ1-1; D not certain. Trimming took 4 bases from V and 3 from J, leaving 12 bases between them. This CDR3 spans 14 amino acids.

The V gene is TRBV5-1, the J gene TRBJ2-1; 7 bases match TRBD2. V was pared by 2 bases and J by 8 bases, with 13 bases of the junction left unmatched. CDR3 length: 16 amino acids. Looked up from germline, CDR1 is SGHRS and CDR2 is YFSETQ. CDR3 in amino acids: CASSFTGTTPGDEQFF. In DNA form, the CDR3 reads TGCGCCAGCAGCTTTACCGGGACTACCCCTGGGGATGAGCAGTTCTTC.

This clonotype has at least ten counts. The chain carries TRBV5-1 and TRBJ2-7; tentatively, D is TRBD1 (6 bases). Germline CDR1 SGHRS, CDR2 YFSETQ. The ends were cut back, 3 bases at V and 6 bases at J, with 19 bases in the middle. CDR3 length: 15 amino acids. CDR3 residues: CASSSRDTSLREQYF. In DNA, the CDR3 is TGCGCCAGCAGCTCCCGGGACACATCCTTACGCGAGCAGTACTTC.

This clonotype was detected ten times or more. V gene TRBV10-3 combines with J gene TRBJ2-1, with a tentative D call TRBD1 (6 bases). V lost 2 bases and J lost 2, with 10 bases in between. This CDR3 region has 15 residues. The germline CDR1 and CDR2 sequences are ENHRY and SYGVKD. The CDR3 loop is CAISEADSPYNEQFF. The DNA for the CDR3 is TGTGCCATCAGTGAGGCGGACAGCCCCTACAATGAGCAGTTCTTC.

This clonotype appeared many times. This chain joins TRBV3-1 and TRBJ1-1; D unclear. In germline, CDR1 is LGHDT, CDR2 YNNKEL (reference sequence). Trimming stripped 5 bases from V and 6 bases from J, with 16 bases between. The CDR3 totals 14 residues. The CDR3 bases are TGTGCCAGCAGCGACCGACGGGGAAGCGCTGAAGCTTTCTTT. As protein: CASSDRRGSAEAFF.

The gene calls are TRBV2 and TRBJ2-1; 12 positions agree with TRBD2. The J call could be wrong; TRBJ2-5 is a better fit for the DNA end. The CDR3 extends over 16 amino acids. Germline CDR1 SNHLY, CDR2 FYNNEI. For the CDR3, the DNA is TGTGCCAGCAGGCTGCTAGCGGGGGGGGGGAAAGAGACCCAGTACTTC. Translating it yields CASRLLAGGGKETQYF.

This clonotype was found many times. The CDR3 DNA sequence: TGTGCCAGCAACCCTGAAGGGCCGAGCTCCTACAATGAGCAGTTCTTC. Amino acids: CASNPEGPSSYNEQFF. V usage is TRBV7-8 and J usage is TRBJ2-1; D is uncertain. Germline CDR1 is SGHVS and CDR2 is FQNEAQ. V dropped 7 bases and J dropped 0 bases, with 16 bases sitting between them. CDR3 size: 16 residues.

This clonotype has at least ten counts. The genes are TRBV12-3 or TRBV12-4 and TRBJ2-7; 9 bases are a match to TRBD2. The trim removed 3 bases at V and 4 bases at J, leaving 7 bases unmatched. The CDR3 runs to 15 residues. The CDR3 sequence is CASSFTSGLQYEQYF. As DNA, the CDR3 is TGTGCCAGCAGTTTTACTAGCGGGCTCCAATACGAGCAGTACTTC.

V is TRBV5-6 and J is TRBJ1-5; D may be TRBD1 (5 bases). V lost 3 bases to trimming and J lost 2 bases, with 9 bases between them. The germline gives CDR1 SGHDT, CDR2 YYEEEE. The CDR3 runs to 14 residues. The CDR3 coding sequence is TGTGCCAGCAGCTCGGAAGGGGGCAATCAGCCCCAGCATTTT. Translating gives CASSSEGGNQPQHF.

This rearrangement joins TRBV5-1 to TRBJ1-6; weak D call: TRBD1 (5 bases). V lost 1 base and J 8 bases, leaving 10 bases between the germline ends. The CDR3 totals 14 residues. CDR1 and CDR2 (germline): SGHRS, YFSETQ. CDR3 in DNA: TGCGCCAGCAGCTTGCAGGGCCCAGATTCACCCCTCCACTTT. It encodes CASSLQGPDSPLHF.

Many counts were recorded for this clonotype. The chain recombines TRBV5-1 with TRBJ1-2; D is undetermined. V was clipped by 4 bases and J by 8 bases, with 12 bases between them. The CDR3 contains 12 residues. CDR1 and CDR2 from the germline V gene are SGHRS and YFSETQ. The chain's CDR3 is CASSHRNGGYTF. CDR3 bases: TGCGCCAGCAGCCATCGAAATGGAGGCTACACCTTC. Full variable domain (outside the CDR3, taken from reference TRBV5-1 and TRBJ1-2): KAGVTQTPRYLIKTRGQQVTLSCSPISGHRSVSWYQQTPGQGLQFLFEYFSETQRNKGNFPGRFSGRQFSNSRSEMNVSTLELGDSALYLCASSHRNGGYTFGSGTRLTVV.

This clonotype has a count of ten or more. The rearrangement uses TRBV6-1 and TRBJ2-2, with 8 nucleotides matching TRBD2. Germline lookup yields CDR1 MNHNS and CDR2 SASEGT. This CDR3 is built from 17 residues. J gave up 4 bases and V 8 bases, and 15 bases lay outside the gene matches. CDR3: CASFKDRGGGFTGELFF. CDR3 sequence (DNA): TGTGCCAGCTTTAAGGACCGGGGGGGAGGGTTCACCGGGGAGCTGTTTTTT.